This paragraph reports one TCR beta chain. This sample was taken from a study of PD-1 blockade in mismatch repair-deficient tumors. PCR or immunohistochemistry showed mismatch repair deficiency in every enrolled patient. The method was immunoSEQ multiplex PCR; TCRdb's version includes in-frame clones alone and lacks a portion of them. This table holds more than 95,000 clones, roughly 86% found once. V was clipped by 4 bases and J by 1 base; unmatched bases: 6. This CDR3 region has 16 residues. CDR1 and CDR2 (germline): SQVTM, ANQGSEA. The receptor was isolated from an adult with mismatch repair-deficient cancer. Sequenced here: peripheral blood, sampled 44 weeks after starting pembrolizumab. The V gene is TRBV29-1, the J gene TRBJ2-3, with 12 bases matching TRBD2. This CDR3 reads CSVVLAGGGGTDTQYF. CDR3 DNA: TGCAGCGTTGTACTAGCGGGAGGAGGAGGCACAGATACGCAGTATTTT.